This entry lists 30 T cell receptor beta chains sequenced from one sample in a study of monozygotic twins with inflammatory bowel disease. Each CDR3 protein gets one entry in TCRdb, which reprocessed the 5' RACE reads and gives no DNA. This sample's table has some 440,000 distinct CDR3 sequences. Source material: blood. Receptors were obtained from a human donor with ulcerative colitis or Crohn's disease, or a healthy co-twin of an affected twin (not recorded which).

The chain recombines TRBV29-1 with TRBJ2-1; as DNA is missing, the TRBD1 call by TCRdb cannot be tested. Germline values: CDR1 SQVTM, CDR2 ANQGSEA. The CDR3 loop spans 13 amino acids. CDR3: CSGYRPTSNEQFF.

The genes are TRBV6-6 and TRBJ1-6; TCRdb's D call, TRBD1, is unchecked because there is no DNA. The CDR3 contains 14 residues. CDR1 is MNHNY, CDR2 SVGAGI, per germline (reference sequence). The CDR3 spells CASMTPYRESPLHF.

This chain links TRBV19 with TRBJ2-2; TCRdb's D call of TRBD1 is untestable without DNA. The CDR3 length is 16 residues. Germline CDR1 is LNHDA and CDR2 is SQIVND (reference sequence). CDR3 sequence reads: CASTKGLSPNTGELFF. Combining the CDR3 with reference TRBV19 and TRBJ2-2 gives the whole variable domain DGGITQSPKYLFRKEGQNVTLSCEQNLNHDAMYWYRQDPGQGLRLIYYSQIVNDFQKGDIAEGYSVSREKKESFPLTVTSAQKNPTAFYLCASTKGLSPNTGELFFGEGSRLTVL.

The chain couples TRBV5-1 to TRBJ2-5; TCRdb's D call, TRBD2, is unchecked because there is no DNA. Germline assignment: CDR1 SGHRS and CDR2 YFSETQ. The length of the CDR3 is 16 residues. This CDR3 reads CASSLEGGPFQETQYF. Complete variable domain (other parts from reference TRBV5-1 and TRBJ2-5): KAGVTQTPRYLIKTRGQQVTLSCSPISGHRSVSWYQQTPGQGLQFLFEYFSETQRNKGNFPGRFSGRQFSNSRSEMNVSTLELGDSALYLCASSLEGGPFQETQYFGPGTRLLVL.

The gene calls are TRBV5-1 and TRBJ2-1; the TRBD2 assignment by TCRdb is unverifiable without DNA. This CDR3 spans 16 amino acids. Germline V gene data show CDR1 as SGHRS and CDR2 as YFSETQ. The chain's CDR3 is CASRQLPGEAYNEQFF.

The chain has TRBV7-2 and TRBJ2-1; TCRdb designates TRBD1, a call that cannot be tested without DNA. From germline, CDR1 is SGHTA and CDR2 FQGNSA. This CDR3 region has 12 residues. The CDR3 region is CASSQPWAEQFF.

This chain uses TRBV27 with TRBJ2-2; TCRdb indicates TRBD1, and absent DNA this call remains unverified. The CDR3 has 15 residues. The germline gives CDR1 MNHEY, CDR2 SMNVEV (reference sequence). The CDR3 sequence is CASSSPGHGFGELFF.

The V call is TRBV29-1, the J call TRBJ2-1; checking the TCRdb D call of TRBD1 is not possible without DNA. CDR1 and CDR2 from the germline V gene are SQVTM and ANQGSEA. The CDR3 is made up of 15 amino acids. The CDR3 sequence is CSVNGQENLYNEQFF.

The chain joins TRBV12-3 or TRBV12-4 to TRBJ2-4; TCRdb returns TRBD2, unconfirmable since there is no DNA. This CDR3 contains 18 residues. CDR3 sequence reads: CASSLGLAGGPPKNIQYF.

V is TRBV20-1 and J is TRBJ2-7. This CDR3 comprises 12 residues. Germline values: CDR1 DFQATT, CDR2 SNEGSKA (reference sequence). The CDR3 reads CSARDHNYEQYF.

The rearrangement links TRBV19 to TRBJ2-7; TCRdb selects TRBD2, and the lack of DNA leaves this call unchecked. Germline CDR1 is LNHDA and CDR2 is SQIVND (reference sequence). There are 15 residues in the CDR3. CDR3 in amino acids: CASSIEVGLAREQYF.

This chain uses TRBV14 with TRBJ2-3; TCRdb's assignment of TRBD2 cannot be checked, as there is no DNA. The CDR3 sequence is 21 residues long. Germline V gene data show CDR1 as SGHDN and CDR2 as FVKESK. The chain's CDR3 is CASSQAPFTSGRAYGTDTQYF.

The chain recombines TRBV5-1 with TRBJ2-7; TCRdb's assignment of TRBD1 cannot be checked, as there is no DNA. Germline CDR1 SGHRS, CDR2 YFSETQ. The CDR3 loop spans 16 amino acids. The CDR3: CASTWTETGGAGEQYF.

This chain's CDR3 is CASSLSGIYNEQFF. This rearrangement joins TRBV27 to TRBJ2-1; the D call of TRBD2 rests on TCRdb alone, since no DNA is present to check it. CDR1 MNHEY and CDR2 SMNVEV come from the germline V gene (reference sequence). The CDR3 sequence is 14 residues long.

This chain connects TRBV19 to TRBJ1-4; there is no DNA to check the TCRdb D call of TRBD1. The CDR3 covers 13 residues. The germline gives CDR1 LNHDA, CDR2 SQIVND (reference sequence). The CDR3 is CASSDGGDEKLFF. The entire variable domain, with the rest obtained from reference TRBV19 and TRBJ1-4, is as follows: DGGITQSPKYLFRKEGQNVTLSCEQNLNHDAMYWYRQDPGQGLRLIYYSQIVNDFQKGDIAEGYSVSREKKESFPLTVTSAQKNPTAFYLCASSDGGDEKLFFGSGTQLSVL.

The chain couples TRBV20-1 to TRBJ2-1; the TCRdb D gene call, TRBD2, has no DNA to confirm it. Germline V gives CDR1 DFQATT, CDR2 SNEGSKA (reference sequence). The CDR3 is 14 amino acids. The CDR3 protein is CSANAGGSFGEQFF.

The chain is built from TRBV5-6 and TRBJ1-3. Looked up from germline, CDR1 is SGHDT and CDR2 is YYEEEE. This CDR3 has 16 residues. The CDR3: CASSLGRTNSGNTIYF.

V usage is TRBV5-4 and J usage is TRBJ1-1. This CDR3 is 18 amino acids long. The germline V gene has CDR1 SGHNT and CDR2 YYREEE (reference sequence). The chain's CDR3 is CASSYGREKGEGRGEAFF.

The rearrangement joins TRBV20-1 to TRBJ2-3; the D gene TCRdb calls, TRBD2, cannot be checked with no DNA. CDR3 length: 18 amino acids. The V gene's germline CDR1 is DFQATT and CDR2 SNEGSKA (reference sequence). The CDR3 loop reads CSARDPFLAGGRSDTQYF.

This chain uses TRBV2 with TRBJ1-4; TCRdb gives TRBD1 as the D gene, but with no DNA this cannot be confirmed. The germline gives CDR1 SNHLY, CDR2 FYNNEI. This CDR3 region has 14 residues. CDR3 amino acids: CASTPRGINEKLFF.

J is TRBJ1-1 and V is TRBV19. Germline assignment: CDR1 LNHDA and CDR2 SQIVND (reference sequence). This CDR3 region has 14 residues. This chain's CDR3 is CASSSLAENTEAFF. The whole variable domain, remainder taken from reference TRBV19 and TRBJ1-1, is DGGITQSPKYLFRKEGQNVTLSCEQNLNHDAMYWYRQDPGQGLRLIYYSQIVNDFQKGDIAEGYSVSREKKESFPLTVTSAQKNPTAFYLCASSSLAENTEAFFGQGTRLTVV.

CDR3: CASSPYYPQGEQFF. This chain links TRBV3-1 with TRBJ2-1; there is no DNA to check the TCRdb D call of TRBD1. This CDR3 region has 14 residues. Per the germline V gene, CDR1 is LGHDT and CDR2 is YNNKEL (reference sequence).

The rearrangement joins TRBV18 to TRBJ2-3; there is no DNA to check the TCRdb D call of TRBD2. This CDR3 is built from 14 residues. Germline CDR1 KGHSH, CDR2 LQKENI. The CDR3 loop reads CASSDLAGTDTQYF.

The gene calls are TRBV25-1 and TRBJ1-1; absent DNA, TCRdb's TRBD1 call cannot be checked. The CDR3 runs to 14 residues. Germline V CDR1 and CDR2: MGHDK, SYGVNS. CDR3 region: CASKPGQGKTEAFF.

The chain is built from TRBV4-3 and TRBJ1-3. The CDR3 extends over 16 amino acids. Germline loops: CDR1 LGHNA, CDR2 YSLEER. The CDR3 spells CASSQGGRTLKNTIYF.

V and J are TRBV6-5 and TRBJ2-6; TCRdb calls TRBD2, which cannot be checked without DNA. Germline CDR1 is MNHEY and CDR2 is SVGAGI. The CDR3 contains 16 residues. The CDR3 spells CASSYKGLAGANVLTF.

The CDR3 sequence: CASSLVRGAYEQYF. V is TRBV11-2 and J is TRBJ2-7; TCRdb reports TRBD2, a call that lacks DNA to check it against. There are 14 residues in the CDR3. CDR1 is SGHAT and CDR2 is FQNNGV in the germline V gene.

The rearrangement uses TRBV5-1 and TRBJ2-1; lacking DNA, the TRBD2 call made by TCRdb goes unchecked. This CDR3 is built from 18 residues. Germline lookup yields CDR1 SGHRS and CDR2 YFSETQ. This CDR3 is CASSLLSGGPPPYNEQFF. Combining the CDR3 with reference TRBV5-1 and TRBJ2-1 gives the whole variable domain KAGVTQTPRYLIKTRGQQVTLSCSPISGHRSVSWYQQTPGQGLQFLFEYFSETQRNKGNFPGRFSGRQFSNSRSEMNVSTLELGDSALYLCASSLLSGGPPPYNEQFFGPGTRLTVL.

This chain uses TRBV4-1 with TRBJ1-5. Germline values: CDR1 MGHRA, CDR2 YSYEKL. The CDR3 length is 15 residues. The CDR3 protein is CASSQGLPGNQPQHF.

V gene TRBV29-1 combines with J gene TRBJ2-7; absent DNA, TCRdb's TRBD1 call cannot be checked. Germline-derived CDR1 and CDR2 are SQVTM and ANQGSEA. CDR3 length: 13 amino acids. The CDR3 region is CSVETVPRGEQYF.